This T cell receptor delta chain was documented in a study of gamma-delta T cells after stem cell transplantation. CDR1 is GEAIGNYY and CDR2 is EKD in the germline V gene. CDR3 length equals 14 residues. V trimming: 4 bases; J trimming: 1 base; junction bases outside the gene matches: 5. This clone has only a few counts. TCRdb's protein for this DNA is that of a much larger clone and differs from the translation at residue 4, likely a read error; the protein shown is the DNA translation. TCRdb reanalysed the RT-PCR reads via CATT. Found here are about 2,100 delta-chain clones, approximately 7.6% of them singletons; the top ten hold about a tenth.

The clonotype comes from a human donor. It is not recorded whose cells these are; they may come from a transplant donor. The chain has TRDV2 and TRDJ1; 7 bases map to TRDD3. The specimen was gamma-delta T cells. Written as DNA, the CDR3 is TGTGCCTGTGATGGGATACTAAGCACCGATAAACTCATCTTT. It encodes CACDGILSTDKLIF.